The next 10 T cell receptor beta chains were all read from a single sample in a study of T cells after yellow fever vaccination. TCRdb fed the 5' RACE reads into MiXCR, producing one record per CDR3 protein. The data show 200,000 to 300,000 distinct CDR3 sequences, 10% to 15% seen once. The source material was CD4+ T cells sorted from PBMCs, sampled 45 days after the yellow fever booster vaccination. These receptors were collected from a man aged 25-40 years who received the YFV17D yellow fever vaccine.

This rearrangement joins TRBV15 to TRBJ2-7; D is unresolved. This CDR3 comprises 15 residues. Germline V gene lookup returns CDR1 LNHNV and CDR2 YYDKDF (reference sequence). V was trimmed by 0 bases and J by 0 bases, leaving 9 bases between them. The CDR3 reads CATSRDWADSYEQYF. Here the CDR3 DNA reads TGTGCCACCAGCAGAGATTGGGCAGACTCCTACGAGCAGTACTTC. Filled out from reference TRBV15 and TRBJ2-7, the complete variable domain reads DAMVIQNPRYQVTQFGKPVTLSCSQTLNHNVMYWYQQKSSQAPKLLFHYYDKDFNNEADTPDNFQSRRPNTSFCFLDIRSPGLGDTAMYLCATSRDWADSYEQYFGPGTRLTVT.

In this sample, this clonotype turned up many times. The V gene is TRBV20-1, the J gene TRBJ2-1; a weak D match, TRBD1 (5 bases). Trimming shortened V by 4 bases and J by 4 bases, and 20 bases separated the two germline ends. CDR1 and CDR2 from the germline V gene are DFQATT and SNEGSKA (reference sequence). CDR3 size: 16 residues. In DNA form, the CDR3 reads TGCAGTGCTACAAGTTCACAGGCAGAGCTTTACAATGAGCAGTTCTTC. It is translated as CSATSSQAELYNEQFF.

V usage is TRBV15 and J usage is TRBJ2-1, with 8 bases aligning to TRBD2. The V and J ends lost 1 base and 5 bases, in that order; junction bases with no gene match: 10. CDR3 length: 17 amino acids. CDR1 and CDR2 (germline): LNHNV, YYDKDF (reference sequence). The CDR3 loop is CATSRVREALRDNEQFF. The CDR3, as DNA: TGTGCCACCAGCAGAGTGCGGGAGGCCCTCCGGGACAATGAGCAGTTCTTC.

The V gene is TRBV5-4, the J gene TRBJ2-5, with 7 bases fitting TRBD1. The CDR3 sequence is 14 residues long. The ends lost 0 bases at V and 3 bases at J; junction bases unmatched: 2. CDR1 is SGHNT and CDR2 is YYREEE in the germline V gene (reference sequence). The CDR3: CASSLVGTEETQYF. In DNA form, the CDR3 reads TGTGCCAGCAGCTTGGTGGGGACAGAAGAGACCCAGTACTTC.

The chain recombines TRBV4-3 with TRBJ2-4; the D call may be TRBD1 or TRBD2 (6 bases each). The CDR3 covers 14 residues. V lost 0 bases and J lost 8, with 11 bases in between. CDR1 and CDR2 from the germline V gene are LGHNA and YSLEER. The chain's CDR3 is CASSQERRGDIQYF. The CDR3 DNA reads TGCGCCAGCAGCCAAGAGCGGAGGGGGGACATTCAGTACTTC.

J is TRBJ2-7 and V is TRBV7-2; 13 bases fit TRBD2. The junction had 8 bases not matched to a gene; V was cut back by 0 bases and J by 3 bases. From germline, CDR1 is SGHTA and CDR2 FQGNSA. The CDR3 extends over 18 amino acids. The DNA for the CDR3 is TGTGCCAGCAGCTTAGCTCGGACTAGCGGGAGTAGGGTCTACGAGCAGTACTTC. This codes for CASSLARTSGSRVYEQYF.

This clonotype was seen a few times. The rearrangement uses TRBV12-3 or TRBV12-4 and TRBJ2-5; the match to TRBD2 covers 7 bases. With V trimmed by 3 bases and J by 5 bases, 3 bases remained unmatched. There are 13 residues in the CDR3. This chain's CDR3 is CASSFELAETQYF. The CDR3 bases are TGTGCCAGCAGTTTCGAACTAGCGGAGACCCAGTACTTC.

There are a few counts of this clonotype. The V and J genes are TRBV29-1 and TRBJ2-2; 8 bases are shared with TRBD2. The length of the CDR3 is 13 residues. V was clipped by 7 bases and J by 5 bases; unmatched bases: 6. Germline assignment: CDR1 SQVTM and CDR2 ANQGSEA. The CDR3, as DNA: TGCAGCGGCCGACTAGCGACTACCGGGGAGCTGTTTTTT. This sequence encodes CSGRLATTGELFF.

This clonotype turned up a few times. This chain's CDR3 is CAWSSQGTGELFF. CDR3 nucleotide sequence: TGTGCCTGGAGTTCACAGGGGACCGGGGAGCTGTTTTTT. The chain employs TRBV30 and TRBJ2-2, with TRBD1 matching over 7 bases. The germline gives CDR1 GTSNPN, CDR2 SVGIG (reference sequence). This CDR3 has 13 residues. The trim removed 2 bases at V and 5 bases at J, leaving 2 bases unmatched. The full variable domain, completed using reference TRBV30 and TRBJ2-2, is SQTIHQWPATLVQPVGSPLSLECTVEGTSNPNLYWYRQAAGRGLQLLFYSVGIGQISSEVPQNLSASRPQDRQFILSSKKLLLSDSGFYLCAWSSQGTGELFFGEGSRLTVL.

J is TRBJ2-5 and V is TRBV4-3; TRBD2 aligns across 13 bases. V shed 1 base and J 2 bases; nucleotides not matched to a gene: 7. CDR3 length equals 18 residues. CDR1 LGHNA and CDR2 YSLEER come from the germline V gene. The CDR3 spells CASSQAAGTSGTQETQYF. CDR3 DNA: TGCGCCAGCAGCCAAGCCGCCGGGACTAGCGGGACTCAAGAGACCCAGTACTTC.